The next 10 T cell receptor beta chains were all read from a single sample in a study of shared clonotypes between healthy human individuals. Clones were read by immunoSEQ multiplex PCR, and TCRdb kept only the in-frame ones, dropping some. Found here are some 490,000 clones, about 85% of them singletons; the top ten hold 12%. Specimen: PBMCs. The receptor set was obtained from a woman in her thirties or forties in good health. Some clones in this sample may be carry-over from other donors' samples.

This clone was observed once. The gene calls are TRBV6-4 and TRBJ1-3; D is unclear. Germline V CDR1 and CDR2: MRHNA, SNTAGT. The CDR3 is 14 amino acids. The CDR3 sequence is CTAHRGCSGNTIYF. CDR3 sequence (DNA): TGTACCGCCCATCGGGGTTGCTCTGGAAACACCATATATTTT.

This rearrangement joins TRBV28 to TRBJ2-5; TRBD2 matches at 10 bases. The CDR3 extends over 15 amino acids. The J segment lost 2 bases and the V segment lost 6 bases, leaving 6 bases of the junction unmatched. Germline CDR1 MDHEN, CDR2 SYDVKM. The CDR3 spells CASSYSGRKQETQYF. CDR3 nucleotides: TGTGCCAGCAGCTATAGCGGGAGGAAGCAAGAGACCCAGTACTTC.

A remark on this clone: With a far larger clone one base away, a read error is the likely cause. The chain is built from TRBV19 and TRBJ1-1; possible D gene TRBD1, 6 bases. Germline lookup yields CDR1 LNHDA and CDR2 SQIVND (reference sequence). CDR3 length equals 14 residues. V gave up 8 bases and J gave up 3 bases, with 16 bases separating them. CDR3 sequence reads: CASGGLVTDTEAFF. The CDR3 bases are TGTGCCAGTGGGGGCCTGGTTACGGACACTGAAGCTTTCTTT.

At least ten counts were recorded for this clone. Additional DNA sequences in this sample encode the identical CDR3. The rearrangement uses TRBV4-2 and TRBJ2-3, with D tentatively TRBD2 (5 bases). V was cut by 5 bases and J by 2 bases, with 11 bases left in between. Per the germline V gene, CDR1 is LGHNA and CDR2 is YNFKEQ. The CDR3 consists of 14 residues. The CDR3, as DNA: TGTGCCAGCAGCAGACTACAGCACACAGATACGCAGTATTTT. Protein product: CASSRLQHTDTQYF.

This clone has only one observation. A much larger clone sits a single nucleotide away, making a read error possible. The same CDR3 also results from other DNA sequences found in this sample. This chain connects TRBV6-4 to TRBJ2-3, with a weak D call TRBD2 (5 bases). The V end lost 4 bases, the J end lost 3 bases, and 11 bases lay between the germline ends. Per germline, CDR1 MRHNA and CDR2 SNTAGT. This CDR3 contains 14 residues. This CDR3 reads CASSVSGSTDTQYF. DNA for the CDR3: TGTGCCAGCAGTGTGTCGGGGAGTACAGATACGCAGTATTTT.

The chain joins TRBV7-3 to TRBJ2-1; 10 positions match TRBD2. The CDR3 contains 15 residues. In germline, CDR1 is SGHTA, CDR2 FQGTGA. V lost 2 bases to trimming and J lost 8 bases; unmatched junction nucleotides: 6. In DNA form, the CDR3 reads TGTGCCAGCAGCTTACAGGGGACTAGCGTCTATGAGCAGTTCTTC. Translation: CASSLQGTSVYEQFF.

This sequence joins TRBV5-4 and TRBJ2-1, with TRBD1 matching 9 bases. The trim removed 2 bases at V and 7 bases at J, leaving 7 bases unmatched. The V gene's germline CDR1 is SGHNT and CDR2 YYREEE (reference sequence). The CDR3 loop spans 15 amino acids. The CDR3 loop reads CASSFKQGAGNEQFF. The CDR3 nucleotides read TGTGCCAGCAGCTTTAAACAGGGGGCGGGTAATGAGCAGTTCTTC.

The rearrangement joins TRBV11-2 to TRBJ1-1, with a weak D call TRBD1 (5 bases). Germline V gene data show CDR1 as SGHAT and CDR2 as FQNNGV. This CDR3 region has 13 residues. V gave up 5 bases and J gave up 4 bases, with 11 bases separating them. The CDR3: CASSATGGTEAFF. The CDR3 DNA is TGTGCCAGCAGCGCCACCGGGGGCACTGAAGCTTTCTTT.

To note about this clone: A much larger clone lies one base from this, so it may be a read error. The chain's CDR3 is CASSFKKAAGETQYF. CDR3 DNA sequence: TGTGCCAGCAGCTTTAAGAAGGCGGCGGGGGAGACCCAGTACTTC. The rearrangement uses TRBV7-9 and TRBJ2-5, with TRBD2 as a possible D gene (6 bases). V lost 3 bases and J lost 5, with 16 bases in between. Germline V gives CDR1 SEHNR, CDR2 FQNEAQ (reference sequence). This CDR3 is 15 amino acids long.

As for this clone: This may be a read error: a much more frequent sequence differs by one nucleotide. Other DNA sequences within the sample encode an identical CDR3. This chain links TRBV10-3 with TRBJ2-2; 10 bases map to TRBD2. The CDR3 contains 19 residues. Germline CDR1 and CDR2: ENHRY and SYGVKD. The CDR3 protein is CPPSGYTSGRDEPTGELFF. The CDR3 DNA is TGTCCGCCATCAGGTTACACCAGCGGGAGGGATGAACCTACCGGGGAGCTGTTTTTT.